The 24 T cell receptor beta chains below come from one sample, sequenced in a study of cytomegalovirus exposure and HLA in healthy donors (dated by TCRdb to 2015 to 2018). The library relied on the immunoSEQ multiplex PCR assay. For the multiplex PCR, a mixture combining 60 forward primers for TCR Vbeta segments and 13 reverse primers for TCR Jbeta segments was used. The table comes from immuneACCESS by way of TCRdb, which keeps in-frame sequences with V and J called. Part of the clones is missing from these tables; in studies checked, under half for an unresolved V gene and the rest for unknown reasons. The sample's table lists a count of about 130,000 clones. Clones ranked in the top ten supply 1.7% of the sample. Sequencing was carried out using PBMCs. Receptors originate from a man aged 18 to 30 in good health and CMV-seronegative.

The chain employs TRBV28 and TRBJ2-7, with 10 bases fitting TRBD1. The CDR3 covers 13 residues. The germline V gene encodes CDR1 MDHEN and CDR2 SYDVKM. V lost 6 bases, J lost 2 bases, and 1 base stayed unmatched. The CDR3 coding sequence is TGTGCCAGCAGAGGGACAGGGGCCTACGAGCAGTACTTC. Its protein is CASRGTGAYEQYF. The full variable domain, completed using reference TRBV28 and TRBJ2-7, is DVKVTQSSRYLVKRTGEKVFLECVQDMDHENMFWYRQDPGLGLRLIYFSYDVKMKEKGDIPEGYSVSREKKERFSLILESASTNQTSMYLCASRGTGAYEQYFGPGTRLTVT.

The V and J genes are TRBV11-3 and TRBJ2-7; TRBD1 matches 10 bases. The germline V gene has CDR1 SGHNT and CDR2 YENEEA. This CDR3 region has 15 residues. Trimming removed 1 base from V and 2 bases from J; junction bases left unmatched: 2. CDR3 sequence reads: CASSLVGTGAYEQYF. CDR3 bases: TGTGCCAGCAGCTTAGTTGGGACAGGGGCCTACGAGCAGTACTTC. Looking up the rest from reference TRBV11-3 and TRBJ2-7 gives the full variable domain: EAGVVQSPRYKIIEKKQPVAFWCNPISGHNTLYWYLQNLGQGPELLIRYENEEAVDDSQLPKDRFSAERLKGVDSTLKIQPAELGDSAVYLCASSLVGTGAYEQYFGPGTRLTVT.

This sequence joins TRBV5-6 and TRBJ1-2; D is unresolved. V gave up 2 bases and J gave up 5 bases, with 13 bases separating them. Looked up from germline, CDR1 is SGHDT and CDR2 is YYEEEE. The CDR3 has 14 residues. The CDR3 spells CASSFKTPLYGYTF. The CDR3 region has the DNA TGTGCCAGCAGCTTTAAAACGCCTCTATATGGCTACACCTTC.

The chain combines TRBV5-8 with TRBJ1-4; TRBD1 might be the D (6 bases). Deletions cut 6 bases from V and 3 bases from J, with 15 bases between. This CDR3 is built from 15 residues. Looked up from germline, CDR1 is SGHTS and CDR2 is YDEGEE. CDR3 sequence reads: CASTLQGRPNEKLFF. CDR3 DNA: TGTGCCAGCACCCTTCAGGGGCGGCCTAATGAAAAACTGTTTTTT.

The chain recombines TRBV6-5 with TRBJ2-1; maybe TRBD1 (6 bases). The CDR3 is 14 residues long. V lost 2 bases, J lost 10 bases, and 15 bases lay in between. Germline CDR1 reads MNHEY; CDR2 reads SVGAGI. The chain's CDR3 is CASSYLLGDREQFF. CDR3 nucleotides: TGTGCCAGCAGTTACCTTTTGGGTGACAGGGAGCAGTTCTTC.

This rearrangement joins TRBV27 to TRBJ2-7; 10 positions match TRBD1. The CDR3 contains 16 residues. Germline assignment: CDR1 MNHEY and CDR2 SMNVEV (reference sequence). With V trimmed by 6 bases and J by 4 bases, 12 bases remained unmatched. The CDR3 spells CASSSDRGQARYEQYF. DNA for the CDR3: TGTGCCAGCAGCTCCGACAGGGGGCAGGCCCGTTACGAGCAGTACTTC.

The rearrangement joins TRBV27 to TRBJ2-1, with TRBD2 matching 13 bases. The V gene's germline CDR1 is MNHEY and CDR2 SMNVEV (reference sequence). V lost 7 bases, J lost 7 bases, and 16 bases stayed unmatched. This CDR3 region has 18 residues. CDR3 sequence: CASTARGLAGVGVNEQFF. CDR3 bases: TGTGCCAGCACTGCGAGAGGACTAGCGGGAGTGGGAGTAAATGAGCAGTTCTTC.

A word on this clone: Germline and junction disagree at one end, which may indicate a read error. This CDR3 is also generated by other DNA sequences in the sample. The J gene is TRBJ2-6, the V gene TRBV5-1, with a tentative D call TRBD1 (6 bases). The germline V gene has CDR1 SGHRS and CDR2 YFSETQ. The CDR3 loop spans 15 amino acids. In DNA form, the CDR3 reads TGCGCCAGCAGTTGGGGGCAAGCTGGGGCCAACGTCCTGACTTTT. The encoded protein is CASSWGQAGANVLTF.

The V call is TRBV28, the J call TRBJ2-1, with TRBD2 matching over 7 bases. In germline, CDR1 is MDHEN, CDR2 SYDVKM. V gave up 9 bases and J gave up 9 bases; unmatched junction bases: 14. The CDR3 consists of 14 residues. For the CDR3, the DNA is TGTGCCAGTTTCGGGGCGGGAGATAACGGTGAGCAGTTCTTC. This gives the protein CASFGAGDNGEQFF.

For this clone: Other nucleotide sequences from this sample produce the same CDR3. J is TRBJ1-1 and V is TRBV7-9; TRBD1 might be the D (5 bases). Per the germline V gene, CDR1 is SEHNR and CDR2 is FQNEAQ (reference sequence). This CDR3 has 15 residues. V was shortened by 5 bases and J by 1 base, with 14 bases between the two germline ends. The CDR3 DNA sequence: TGTGCCAGCAGCCCCGGGGGAAGTGGGAACACTGAAGCTTTCTTT. Encoded protein: CASSPGGSGNTEAFF.

V gene TRBV6-4 combines with J gene TRBJ2-1, with TRBD2 matching over 8 bases. Trimming took 4 bases from V and 9 from J; bases not matched to a gene: 11. The CDR3 has 15 amino acids. CDR1 is MRHNA, CDR2 SNTAGT, per germline. As DNA, the CDR3 is TGTGCCAGCAGTGCCATAGCCGGGACTAGGGGTGAGCAGTTCTTC. Protein product: CASSAIAGTRGEQFF.

The rearrangement links TRBV5-1 to TRBJ2-1; 8 nucleotides agree with TRBD2. The germline gives CDR1 SGHRS, CDR2 YFSETQ. The CDR3 extends over 15 amino acids. V gave up 5 bases and J gave up 5 bases; unmatched junction bases: 9. For the CDR3, the DNA is TGCGCCAGCAGACTAAGCGGGAGTGTTAACAATGAGCAGTTCTTC. This gives the protein CASRLSGSVNNEQFF.

The J gene is TRBJ2-7, the V gene TRBV28; 8 bases fit TRBD2. The CDR3 has 14 amino acids. Germline loops: CDR1 MDHEN, CDR2 SYDVKM. Germline trimming cut 7 bases from V and 3 bases from J; bases unmatched to any gene: 8. The CDR3 is CASTFSGALYEQYF. CDR3 nucleotide sequence: TGTGCCAGCACCTTTAGCGGGGCCCTCTACGAGCAGTACTTC.

V gene TRBV4-1 combines with J gene TRBJ2-6, with TRBD1 identical over 9 bases. Trimming at V came to 2 bases and at J to 0 bases, leaving 8 bases not matched to a gene. CDR3 length equals 19 residues. Germline values: CDR1 MGHRA, CDR2 YSYEKL. CDR3 nucleotide sequence: TGCGCCAGCAGCCAAAAGATAGACAGGGGGAGCTCTGGGGCCAACGTCCTGACTTTC. It codes for CASSQKIDRGSSGANVLTF.

The genes are TRBV7-9 and TRBJ2-4, with 7 bases that match TRBD1. The J segment lost 2 bases and the V segment lost 5 bases, leaving 3 bases of the junction unmatched. Germline V gene data show CDR1 as SEHNR and CDR2 as FQNEAQ (reference sequence). The CDR3 loop spans 14 amino acids. CDR3 sequence reads: CASSRGQPKNIQYF. CDR3 nucleotide sequence: TGTGCCAGCAGCCGGGGACAGCCCAAAAACATTCAGTACTTC.

The V gene is TRBV7-9, the J gene TRBJ1-4; no definite D call. Looked up from germline, CDR1 is SEHNR and CDR2 is FQNEAQ (reference sequence). The V gene lost 6 bases and the J gene lost 14 bases, with 25 bases spanning the gap. This CDR3 region has 15 residues. CDR3 sequence: CASRPRTGSVPGLFF. The CDR3 bases are TGTGCCAGCAGACCCCGGACGGGATCCGTCCCTGGGCTGTTTTTT.

The V call is TRBV2, the J call TRBJ1-3; D is unclear. Germline-derived CDR1 and CDR2 are SNHLY and FYNNEI. The CDR3 is made up of 18 amino acids. Between the trimmed V and J ends, which lost 6 bases and 0 bases, there was a span of 21 bases. The chain's CDR3 is CASSPRHPSDYSGNTIYF. For the CDR3, the DNA is TGTGCCAGCAGCCCAAGACACCCTTCCGACTACTCTGGAAACACCATATATTTT.

V gene TRBV7-9 combines with J gene TRBJ2-2, with TRBD2 matching 13 bases. CDR1 is SEHNR, CDR2 FQNEAQ, per germline (reference sequence). After removal of 2 bases from V and 4 bases from J, the junction contained 10 bases not matched to a gene. The CDR3 covers 19 residues. CDR3 region: CASSLTTGTSGTLTGELFF. Here the CDR3 DNA reads TGTGCCAGCAGCTTAACAACCGGGACTAGCGGGACCCTCACCGGGGAGCTGTTTTTT.

The rearrangement links TRBV7-2 to TRBJ1-6, with no clear D. Trimming removed 0 bases from V and 15 bases from J, with 15 bases in between. The CDR3 sequence is 14 residues long. The V gene's germline CDR1 is SGHTA and CDR2 FQGNSA. The DNA of the CDR3 is TGTGCCAGCAGCTTAGCTGGAACAAACAGTCACCTCCACTTT. Translation gives CASSLAGTNSHLHF.

On this clone itself: The same CDR3 also results from other DNA sequences found in this sample. The chain employs TRBV7-6 and TRBJ1-5; possibly TRBD1 for D (5 bases). The CDR3 extends over 14 amino acids. Trimming stripped 5 bases from V and 2 bases from J, with 10 bases between. Germline CDR1 is SGHVS and CDR2 is FNYEAQ. Here the CDR3 DNA reads TGTGCCAGCAGCCCCGGCAGGGGCAATCAGCCCCAGCATTTT. Translated, it gives CASSPGRGNQPQHF.

This chain uses TRBV4-2 with TRBJ2-1; 9 bases map to TRBD1. CDR3 length: 16 residues. CDR1 and CDR2 (germline): LGHNA, YNFKEQ. J lost 4 bases, V lost 6 bases, and 10 bases had no gene match. CDR3 loop: CASSGTGTGIYNEQFF. For the CDR3, the DNA is TGTGCCAGCAGTGGTACCGGGACAGGGATTTACAATGAGCAGTTCTTC.

The chain combines TRBV11-2 with TRBJ2-7; D is perhaps TRBD2 (6 bases). The ends were cut back, 0 bases at V and 1 base at J, with 10 bases in the middle. The germline gives CDR1 SGHAT, CDR2 FQNNGV. This CDR3 has 15 amino acids. Written as DNA, the CDR3 is TGTGCCAGCAGCTTAGATCTTGGACTATCCTACGAGCAGTACTTC. This encodes CASSLDLGLSYEQYF.

The chain combines TRBV18 with TRBJ2-7; TRBD2 is a possible D gene (5 bases). V shed 2 bases and J shed 0 bases, with 11 bases lying between them. Per the germline V gene, CDR1 is KGHSH and CDR2 is LQKENI. The CDR3 spans 15 residues. Written as DNA, the CDR3 is TGTGCCAGCTCACCAGGGTTTCGGGACTCCTACGAGCAGTACTTC. Translated: CASSPGFRDSYEQYF.

The rearrangement joins TRBV4-1 to TRBJ1-5; D possibly corresponds to TRBD1 (6 bases). Deletions cut 1 base from V and 3 bases from J, with 13 bases between. The CDR3 runs to 16 residues. Germline CDR1 and CDR2: MGHRA and YSYEKL. CDR3 in amino acids: CASSQATGSTNQPQHF. The DNA of the CDR3 is TGCGCCAGCAGCCAAGCGACAGGATCCACCAATCAGCCCCAGCATTTT.